This entry lists 6 T cell receptor beta chains sequenced from one sample in a study of beta chain features in type 1 diabetes. Whole-study findings and limits: TCRB CDR3s were moderately but significantly shorter in Type 1 diabetes patients in all four CD4+ subsets.

Expressed TCRB transcripts got sequenced, as all isolated RNA was reverse transcribed. The data were produced by immunoSEQ multiplex PCR, yet TCRdb's version contains in-frame clones alone and is incomplete. The table shows 640,000 or so clones, with more than 13% occurring only once. For these receptors, no antigen is known. The sequencing input was naive CD4+ T cells from blood. These receptors all come from a man aged 18 to 30 with type 1 diabetes.

This chain links TRBV7-2 with TRBJ2-7; 10 bases map to TRBD1. V lost 2 bases, J lost 4 bases, and 5 bases stayed unmatched. This CDR3 spans 15 amino acids. Germline lookup yields CDR1 SGHTA and CDR2 FQGNSA. The CDR3 DNA reads as TGTGCCAGCAGCTTAATCGGGACAGGGGATTACGAGCAGTACTTC. Translating gives CASSLIGTGDYEQYF.

Comment on this clone: In the same sample, other DNA sequences code for this CDR3. The chain links TRBV7-2 to TRBJ1-5, with D possibly being TRBD1 (5 bases). This CDR3 contains 13 residues. CDR1 is SGHTA and CDR2 is FQGNSA in the germline V gene. Trimming removed 6 bases at V and 2 bases at J, with 8 bases between. CDR3 in amino acids: CASSQGGNQPQHF. CDR3 nucleotides: TGTGCCAGCAGTCAGGGTGGCAATCAGCCCCAGCATTTT.

The chain's CDR3 is CAWSPTGSSPLHF. CDR3 coding DNA: TGTGCCTGGAGTCCCACGGGAAGTTCACCCCTCCACTTT. The chain has TRBV30 and TRBJ1-6; unclear D gene. The CDR3 loop spans 13 amino acids. Germline V gene sequence: CDR1 GTSNPN, CDR2 SVGIG (reference sequence). Trimming stripped 2 bases from V and 9 bases from J, with 11 bases between.

The rearrangement uses TRBV10-3 and TRBJ2-1; 8 bases map to TRBD2. Germline values: CDR1 ENHRY, CDR2 SYGVKD. Losses at the gene ends were 4 bases for V and 0 bases for J; bases not matched to a gene: 8. The CDR3 spans 17 residues. CDR3 in DNA: TGTGCCATCAGTGTTAAAGCGGGAGCGAGCTCCTACAATGAGCAGTTCTTC. Translating it yields CAISVKAGASSYNEQFF.

The CDR3 region has the DNA TGCGCCAGCAGCCATTCTCCTGGGGAGGGGAACTATGGCTACACCTTC. It translates to CASSHSPGEGNYGYTF. The chain is built from TRBV4-3 and TRBJ1-2; D might be TRBD1 (5 bases). Trimming took 3 bases from V and 2 from J, leaving 16 bases between them. In germline, CDR1 is LGHNA, CDR2 YSLEER. The CDR3 is 16 amino acids.

The sample holds a few counts of this clone. This sequence joins TRBV9 and TRBJ1-1, with D unresolved. V lost 1 base to trimming and J lost 1 base, with 5 bases between them. CDR3 length: 13 amino acids. The germline V gene encodes CDR1 SGDLS and CDR2 YYNGEE. The CDR3 coding sequence is TGTGCCAGCAGCGTATCCCAGAACACTGAAGCTTTCTTT. This encodes CASSVSQNTEAFF.